Following are 19 T cell receptor beta chains from one sample sequenced in a study of Ad26.COV2.S vaccination and SARS-CoV-2 variants. Only in-frame clones appear in the TCRdb table, and some are missing; sequencing was by immunoSEQ multiplex PCR. The table has around 450,000 clones, 70% to 90% seen once. Treatment noted: around 19 received Ad26.COV2.S at low or high dose, single or two shots; roughly five received placebo; per-sample allocation not given. All samples were drawn on day 63, counting from the first vaccine or placebo injection. The starting material was peripheral blood, obtained in a trial of Ad26.COV2.S vaccine versus placebo. The source of these receptors is a person aged 18-60 years who received the Ad26.COV2.S COVID-19 vaccine or a placebo.

The chain joins TRBV29-1 to TRBJ1-3, with D perhaps matching TRBD1 (6 bases). The CDR3 runs to 15 residues. Trimming pared 5 bases from V and 2 bases from J, leaving 16 bases between. Germline CDR1 is SQVTM and CDR2 is ANQGSEA. The CDR3 DNA is TGCAGCGTTCAAAAAGTAACAGGGCCTGGAAACACCATATATTTT. Translation gives CSVQKVTGPGNTIYF. The full variable domain, completed using reference TRBV29-1 and TRBJ1-3, is SAVISQKPSRDICQRGTSLTIQCQVDSQVTMMFWYRQQPGQSLTLIATANQGSEATYESGFVIDKFPISRPNLTFSTLTVSNMSPEDSSIYLCSVQKVTGPGNTIYFGEGSWLTVV.

V is TRBV7-9 and J is TRBJ1-1; D not certain. V lost 6 bases and J lost 1, with 3 bases in between. The CDR3 is 11 residues long. Germline CDR1 reads SEHNR; CDR2 reads FQNEAQ (reference sequence). The CDR3 region is CASRPNTEAFF. CDR3 DNA sequence: TGTGCCAGCAGGCCGAACACTGAAGCTTTCTTT.

The V call is TRBV6-6, the J call TRBJ1-5; D is ambiguous. Germline V lookup: CDR1 MNHNY, CDR2 SVGAGI (reference sequence). The CDR3 has 14 amino acids. With 6 bases removed from V and 1 base from J, the gap between germline ends came to 10 bases. The CDR3 loop is CASRPGTSNQPQHF. The CDR3 DNA reads TGTGCCAGCAGACCAGGAACGAGCAATCAGCCCCAGCATTTT.

In regard to this clone: At one end the junction does not follow the germline gene, possibly because of a read error. The chain employs TRBV19 and TRBJ1-4; D may be TRBD1 (5 bases). CDR3 length: 15 amino acids. Per germline, CDR1 LNHDA and CDR2 SQIVND (reference sequence). The CDR3 nucleotides are TGTGCCAGTAGTATAGTGAGGACAACGAATGAAAAACTGTTTTTT. As protein: CASSIVRTTNEKLFF.

The chain couples TRBV28 to TRBJ2-7; TRBD2 aligns across 7 bases. Germline V CDR1 and CDR2: MDHEN, SYDVKM. V lost 4 bases to trimming and J lost 5 bases; unmatched junction nucleotides: 8. The CDR3 totals 14 residues. The CDR3 sequence is CASSSAGLGHEQYF. The DNA for the CDR3 is TGTGCCAGCAGTTCCGCAGGACTAGGTCACGAGCAGTACTTC. Variable domain in full (rest from reference TRBV28 and TRBJ2-7): DVKVTQSSRYLVKRTGEKVFLECVQDMDHENMFWYRQDPGLGLRLIYFSYDVKMKEKGDIPEGYSVSREKKERFSLILESASTNQTSMYLCASSSAGLGHEQYFGPGTRLTVT.

This sequence joins TRBV27 and TRBJ2-2, with D hard to call. Germline V gene sequence: CDR1 MNHEY, CDR2 SMNVEV (reference sequence). The CDR3 loop spans 14 amino acids. Trimming took 2 bases from V and 1 from J, leaving 5 bases between them. This CDR3 is CASSLAVNTGELFF. The CDR3 DNA follows: TGTGCCAGCAGTTTAGCCGTGAACACCGGGGAGCTGTTTTTT.

This chain joins TRBV3-1 (or the pseudogene TRBV3-2) and TRBJ1-2, with a possible D match to TRBD1 (6 bases). Between the trimmed V and J ends, which lost 3 bases and 0 bases, there was a span of 8 bases. The CDR3 consists of 14 residues. CDR1 and CDR2 from the germline V gene are LGHDT and YNNKEL (reference sequence). The CDR3 reads CASSQGHSNYGYTF. The CDR3 DNA is TGTGCCAGCAGCCAGGGACATTCTAACTATGGCTACACCTTC.

The CDR3 region is CASRTSSGNTIYF. In DNA form, the CDR3 reads TGTGCCAGCCGGACGAGCTCTGGAAACACCATATATTTT. The chain links TRBV19 to TRBJ1-3; D gene unclear. From germline, CDR1 is LNHDA and CDR2 SQIVND (reference sequence). Trimming removed 9 bases from V and 0 bases from J, with 9 bases in between. This CDR3 spans 13 amino acids.

This clone was counted a few times. The V gene is TRBV18, the J gene TRBJ1-1; 7 bases agree with TRBD1. The CDR3 spans 16 residues. Germline V CDR1 and CDR2: KGHSH, LQKENI. Trimming cost V 3 bases and J 1 base; bases outside gene matches: 8. As DNA, the CDR3 is TGTGCCAGCTCACCTCTGGGACAGACGGCGAACACTGAAGCTTTCTTT. Its translation is CASSPLGQTANTEAFF.

V gene TRBV7-2 combines with J gene TRBJ2-7; D is possibly TRBD2 (5 bases). Looked up from germline, CDR1 is SGHTA and CDR2 is FQGNSA. V was trimmed by 5 bases and J by 7 bases, leaving 27 bases between them. The length of the CDR3 is 17 residues. In nucleotides, the CDR3 is TGTGCCAGCAGCCCCGCCCTCCTTAGCGCACGCCGCGGGGAGCAGTACTTC. Translation: CASSPALLSARRGEQYF.

The chain is built from TRBV13 and TRBJ2-3, with D possibly being TRBD2 (6 bases). CDR3 length equals 14 residues. The germline V gene encodes CDR1 PRHDT and CDR2 FYEKMQ (reference sequence). Trimming removed 0 bases at V and 3 bases at J, with 7 bases between. The CDR3 spells CASSLGRGTDTQYF. CDR3 DNA: TGTGCCAGCAGCTTAGGGCGGGGAACAGATACGCAGTATTTT.

The CDR3 DNA follows: TGTGCCAGCTCACTCCCCGGGTTGAACACTGAAGCTTTCTTT. Protein product: CASSLPGLNTEAFF. The chain recombines TRBV18 with TRBJ1-1; D not resolved. This CDR3 has 14 residues. Germline lookup yields CDR1 KGHSH and CDR2 LQKENI. V was cut by 4 bases and J by 0 bases, with 9 bases left in between.

The chain joins TRBV9 to TRBJ2-1, with D tentatively TRBD2 (7 bases). CDR1 and CDR2 from the germline V gene are SGDLS and YYNGEE. Trimming took 0 bases from V and 5 from J, leaving 18 bases between them. CDR3 length: 17 amino acids. CDR3 DNA: TGTGCCAGCAGCGTAGGAGGAGGGGGAGGGAACCACAATGAGCAGTTCTTC. Protein: CASSVGGGGGNHNEQFF.

This chain joins TRBV30 and TRBJ1-1, with a tentative D call TRBD1 (6 bases). Germline V lookup: CDR1 GTSNPN, CDR2 SVGIG (reference sequence). This CDR3 spans 12 amino acids. Trimming shortened V by 3 bases and J by 11 bases, and 16 bases separated the two germline ends. The DNA of the CDR3 is TGTGCCTGGAGAGGGGGGGGGACTCTCGCTTTCTTT. Encoded protein: CAWRGGGTLAFF.

This clone came up once. This chain joins TRBV5-1 and TRBJ1-4, with 8 bases matching TRBD1. This CDR3 is built from 14 residues. Germline CDR1 SGHRS, CDR2 YFSETQ. V was clipped by 3 bases and J by 8 bases; unmatched bases: 6. CDR3 sequence: CASSYGQGGEKLFF. In DNA, the CDR3 is TGCGCCAGCAGCTACGGACAGGGAGGGGAAAAACTGTTTTTT.

The rearrangement joins TRBV18 to TRBJ2-1; 8 bases align to TRBD1. V was clipped by 0 bases and J by 3 bases; unmatched bases: 16. Germline-derived CDR1 and CDR2 are KGHSH and LQKENI. This CDR3 is 20 amino acids long. CDR3 region: CASSPPVRGLIGAVYNEQFF. The CDR3 DNA sequence: TGTGCCAGCTCACCACCGGTCAGGGGGCTGATAGGAGCCGTCTACAATGAGCAGTTCTTC.

This clone was recorded only once. The CDR3 spells CASSLSGSYNSPLHF. The CDR3 DNA reads TGTGCCAGCAGTTTAAGTGGCTCCTATAATTCACCCCTCCACTTT. This rearrangement joins TRBV27 to TRBJ1-6; D unclear. Germline values: CDR1 MNHEY, CDR2 SMNVEV (reference sequence). There are 15 residues in the CDR3. V lost 2 bases, J lost 0 bases, and 5 bases lay in between.

This rearrangement joins TRBV5-1 to TRBJ1-4, with D unresolved. The CDR3 sequence is 14 residues long. Germline CDR1 reads SGHRS; CDR2 reads YFSETQ. V lost 0 bases and J 5 bases, leaving 8 bases between the germline ends. This CDR3 is CASSLVGNNEKLFF. The DNA for the CDR3 is TGCGCCAGCAGCTTGGTCGGAAACAATGAAAAACTGTTTTTT.

The chain has TRBV15 and TRBJ1-1; TRBD1 matches at 11 bases. The CDR3 extends over 15 amino acids. CDR1 LNHNV and CDR2 YYDKDF come from the germline V gene (reference sequence). V dropped 3 bases and J dropped 4; count of bases not matched to a gene: 4. Here the CDR3 reads CATSRDRGLGTEAFF. The CDR3 DNA reads as TGTGCCACCAGCAGGGACAGGGGGCTTGGCACTGAAGCTTTCTTT.